The rows below give T cell receptor beta chains drawn from one sample of a study of technical replicates of blood from several donors. Sequencing used immunoSEQ multiplex PCR; TCRdb keeps in-frame clones, though not all of them. The sample lists about 93,000 clones, about 95% occurring once. Input material: T cells isolated from PBMCs. These TCRs come from a human donor in good health. The CDR3 runs from the conserved cysteine through the conserved F or W.

>TRBV10-3|TRBJ2-3
CAISDPRGERGPTDTQYF
>TRBV7-6|TRBJ2-1
CASRQAGGGSSYNEQFF
>TRBV9|TRBJ2-1
CASSNTLGDRAFGEQFF
>TRBV6-1|TRBJ2-2
CASSEAWTRPTGELFF
>TRBV6-6|TRBJ1-2
CASSQDRGLYGYTF
>TRBV25-1|TRBJ2-1
CASSQRREYNEQFF
>TRBV6-5|TRBJ1-2
CASSPDRGGGYTF
>TRBV9|TRBJ2-5
CASSVDTGDRETQYF
>TRBV7-9|TRBJ2-7
CASSLTAYEQYF
>TRBV2|TRBJ1-5
CASSEALGGGQPQHF
>TRBV18|TRBJ1-2
CASSPRQGYYGYTF
>TRBV28|TRBJ1-5
CASEARAQHF
>TRBV10-3|TRBJ1-2
CAISESRVHTF
>TRBV4-1|TRBJ2-1
CASSSLQGNSHNEQFF
>TRBV20-1|TRBJ1-2
CSARDAPGYTF